The 3 T cell receptor beta chains in this list originate from one sample, sequenced in a study of blood T cell repertoires in COVID-19 (TCRdb year 2020). The library was made by the immunoSEQ multiplex PCR assay. The table comes from immuneACCESS by way of TCRdb, which keeps in-frame sequences with V and J called. Part of the clones is missing from these tables; in studies checked, under half for an unresolved V gene and the rest for unknown reasons. Here the sample has approximately 390,000 clones; about 83% occur a single time. Clones ranked in the top ten supply 10% of the sample. The sample taken for sequencing was PBMCs or T cells enriched from blood (not recorded which). The receptor source for this set is a woman in her forties or fifties who had recovered from COVID-19.

The rearrangement links TRBV5-6 to TRBJ1-1, with TRBD1 identical over 9 bases. Per the germline V gene, CDR1 is SGHDT and CDR2 is YYEEEE. The CDR3 is made up of 16 amino acids. Trimming cost V 2 bases and J 5 bases; bases outside gene matches: 10. Here the CDR3 DNA reads TGTGCCAGCAGCTTCGGGACAGGGATTATGGGGACTGAAGCTTTCTTT. It yields the protein CASSFGTGIMGTEAFF.

The chain links TRBV3-1 (or the pseudogene TRBV3-2) to TRBJ1-1; 9 nucleotides align to TRBD1. The germline V gene has CDR1 LGHDT and CDR2 YNNKEL (reference sequence). Trimming cost V 5 bases and J 1 base; bases outside gene matches: 8. There are 16 residues in the CDR3. The CDR3 reads CASSYGTGMGNTEAFF. In nucleotides, the CDR3 is TGTGCCAGCAGCTATGGGACAGGGATGGGGAACACTGAAGCTTTCTTT.

J is TRBJ1-4 and V is TRBV7-9; the match to TRBD1 covers 7 bases. Per germline, CDR1 SEHNR and CDR2 FQNEAQ (reference sequence). Trimming took 5 bases from V and 2 from J; bases not matched to a gene: 8. This CDR3 region has 16 residues. The CDR3 is CASSPLPGQTNEKLFF. CDR3 bases: TGTGCCAGCAGCCCTCTCCCGGGACAGACTAATGAAAAACTGTTTTTT.